Listed below are T cell receptor beta chains from one sample, sequenced in a study of response to subunit inactivated influenza vaccine. TCRdb itself ran the RT-PCR reads through MiXCR, one entry per CDR3 protein. The sample holds 500,000 to 700,000 distinct CDR3 sequences, under 30% seen once. The data also belong to a second study, concerning T cells expressing NK-cell markers.

The sample was CD4+ T cells sorted from PBMCs, taken 11 to 12 days after vaccination. All receptors derive from a man over 45 who received an inactivated influenza vaccine. CDR3s include the opening cysteine and the closing phenylalanine or tryptophan. D genes are given only for firm matches. Size is stated for part of the rows, as once, few or many counts, or as a class when the clone is expanded.

D gene: .; J gene: TRBJ2-7; clone size: few; V gene: TRBV10-3; CDR3 protein: CAISVEGHEQYF; CDR3 DNA: TGTGCCATCAGTGTAGAAGGCCACGAGCAGTACTTC
D gene: .; J gene: TRBJ1-2; clone size: .; V gene: TRBV4-3; CDR3 protein: CASSRAVTGQGGYTF; CDR3 DNA: TGCGCCAGCAGCCGAGCCGTAACTGGTCAGGGTGGCTACACCTTC
D gene: .; J gene: TRBJ1-1; clone size: few; V gene: TRBV4-3; CDR3 protein: CASSQGYSEAFF; CDR3 DNA: TGCGCCAGCAGCCAGGGTTATTCTGAAGCTTTCTTT
D gene: .; J gene: TRBJ2-5; clone size: many; V gene: TRBV5-1; CDR3 protein: CASSFEVRGETQYF; CDR3 DNA: TGCGCCAGCAGCTTTGAGGTCAGGGGAGAGACCCAGTACTTC
D gene: .; J gene: TRBJ2-3; clone size: .; V gene: TRBV7-2; CDR3 protein: CASSLSGGWGTDTQYF; CDR3 DNA: TGTGCCAGCAGCTTGTCCGGGGGCTGGGGCACAGATACGCAGTATTTT
D gene: TRBD2; J gene: TRBJ2-1; clone size: .; V gene: TRBV6-1; CDR3 protein: CASRTTGTSGHNEQFF; CDR3 DNA: TGTGCCAGCAGGACCACTGGGACTAGCGGACACAATGAGCAGTTCTTC
D gene: .; J gene: TRBJ2-1; clone size: .; V gene: TRBV6-2/TRBV6-3; CDR3 protein: CASRNGNEQFF; CDR3 DNA: TGTGCCAGCAGAAACGGTAATGAGCAGTTCTTC
D gene: TRBD2; J gene: TRBJ2-3; clone size: few; V gene: TRBV5-1; CDR3 protein: CASTPLAASTDTQYF; CDR3 DNA: TGCGCCAGCACCCCACTAGCGGCGAGCACAGATACGCAGTATTTT
D gene: .; J gene: TRBJ2-1; clone size: .; V gene: TRBV7-2; CDR3 protein: CASSLESSTNREQFF; CDR3 DNA: TGTGCCAGCAGCTTAGAAAGTAGTACCAATCGTGAGCAGTTCTTC
D gene: TRBD2; J gene: TRBJ2-1; clone size: .; V gene: TRBV4-3; CDR3 protein: CASSHETGTSGAVEQFF; CDR3 DNA: TGCGCCAGCAGCCATGAAACTGGGACTAGCGGGGCGGTTGAGCAGTTCTTC
D gene: .; J gene: TRBJ2-7; clone size: few; V gene: TRBV6-5; CDR3 protein: CASSYSSFKRGEQYF; CDR3 DNA: TGTGCCAGCAGTTACTCGAGTTTCAAACGGGGCGAGCAGTACTTC
D gene: .; J gene: TRBJ1-5; clone size: .; V gene: TRBV23-1; CDR3 protein: CASTRRESNQPQHF; CDR3 DNA: TGCGCCAGCACCAGACGAGAGAGCAATCAGCCCCAGCATTTT
D gene: .; J gene: TRBJ1-3; clone size: .; V gene: TRBV7-8; CDR3 protein: CASSLAATGNSGNTIYF; CDR3 DNA: TGTGCCAGCAGCTTAGCGGCGACCGGGAACTCTGGAAACACCATATATTTT
D gene: .; J gene: TRBJ1-6; clone size: .; V gene: TRBV7-2; CDR3 protein: CASSPTERVNSPLHF; CDR3 DNA: TGTGCCAGCAGCCCAACGGAGAGAGTTAATTCACCCCTTCACTTT
D gene: TRBD2; J gene: TRBJ2-3; clone size: .; V gene: TRBV7-9; CDR3 protein: CASSLLAGGPGTQYF; CDR3 DNA: TGTGCCAGCAGCTTATTAGCGGGAGGGCCGGGAACGCAGTATTTT
D gene: TRBD2; J gene: TRBJ2-1; clone size: .; V gene: TRBV20-1; CDR3 protein: CSAAFGTSGRNNEQFF; CDR3 DNA: TGCAGTGCTGCCTTTGGGACTAGCGGGAGAAACAATGAGCAGTTCTTC
D gene: TRBD2; J gene: TRBJ2-2; clone size: .; V gene: TRBV12-3/TRBV12-4; CDR3 protein: CASSLAGAGTGELFF; CDR3 DNA: TGTGCCAGCAGCCTAGCGGGAGCGGGCACCGGGGAGCTGTTTTTT
D gene: .; J gene: TRBJ2-4; clone size: .; V gene: TRBV20-1; CDR3 protein: CSARDRGNIQYF; CDR3 DNA: TGCAGTGCTAGAGATAGGGGGAACATTCAGTACTTC
D gene: .; J gene: TRBJ2-3; clone size: few; V gene: TRBV6-1; CDR3 protein: CASGQRRTDTQYF; CDR3 DNA: TGTGCCAGCGGCCAGCGACGGACAGATACGCAGTATTTT
D gene: TRBD2; J gene: TRBJ2-5; clone size: many; V gene: TRBV28; CDR3 protein: CASSFSGVETQYF; CDR3 DNA: TGTGCCAGCAGCTTCAGCGGGGTTGAGACCCAGTACTTC
D gene: .; J gene: TRBJ2-3; clone size: .; V gene: TRBV6-2/TRBV6-3; CDR3 protein: CASSFGRWETDTQYF; CDR3 DNA: TGTGCCAGCAGTTTCGGGCGCTGGGAAACAGATACGCAGTATTTT
D gene: .; J gene: TRBJ2-3; clone size: few; V gene: TRBV5-5; CDR3 protein: CASSLLRYSTDTQYF; CDR3 DNA: TGTGCCAGCAGCTTGCTTCGGTATAGCACAGATACGCAGTATTTT
D gene: .; J gene: TRBJ2-3; clone size: few; V gene: TRBV5-1; CDR3 protein: CASSLVGGRDTQYF; CDR3 DNA: TGCGCCAGCAGCTTAGTTGGGGGGCGAGATACGCAGTATTTT
D gene: .; J gene: TRBJ2-2; clone size: few; V gene: TRBV19; CDR3 protein: CASSIGQVAGELFF; CDR3 DNA: TGTGCCAGTAGTATAGGCCAGGTGGCCGGGGAGCTGTTTTTT
D gene: .; J gene: TRBJ2-3; clone size: few; V gene: TRBV7-9; CDR3 protein: CASSLERGLGDTQYF; CDR3 DNA: TGTGCCAGCAGCTTAGAACGGGGGCTTGGAGATACGCAGTATTTT
D gene: .; J gene: TRBJ2-1; clone size: many; V gene: TRBV15; CDR3 protein: CAAAGASVSYNEQFF; CDR3 DNA: TGTGCCGCGGCCGGGGCTAGCGTTTCCTACAATGAGCAGTTCTTC
D gene: .; J gene: TRBJ2-3; clone size: .; V gene: TRBV21-1; CDR3 protein: CASSTPTSGSPTDTQYF; CDR3 DNA: TGTGCCAGCAGCACTCCGACTAGCGGGAGCCCCACAGATACGCAGTATTTT
D gene: .; J gene: TRBJ2-7; clone size: .; V gene: TRBV12-3/TRBV12-4; CDR3 protein: CASSHRGGDEQYF; CDR3 DNA: TGTGCCAGCAGTCACAGGGGAGGGGACGAGCAGTACTTC
D gene: .; J gene: TRBJ2-1; clone size: .; V gene: TRBV28; CDR3 protein: CASSLSQVFNEQFF; CDR3 DNA: TGTGCCAGCAGTTTATCACAGGTGTTCAATGAGCAGTTCTTC
D gene: .; J gene: TRBJ2-1; clone size: few; V gene: TRBV3-1; CDR3 protein: CASSQDRFNEQFF; CDR3 DNA: TGTGCCAGCAGCCAAGATCGGTTCAATGAGCAGTTCTTC
D gene: .; J gene: TRBJ2-7; clone size: few; V gene: TRBV18; CDR3 protein: CASSPQRGSAYEQYF; CDR3 DNA: TGTGCCAGCTCACCACAACGCGGTTCGGCCTACGAGCAGTACTTC
D gene: TRBD1; J gene: TRBJ1-2; clone size: .; V gene: TRBV29-1; CDR3 protein: CSVGGSQGAMYGYTF; CDR3 DNA: TGCAGCGTTGGGGGGTCACAGGGGGCGATGTATGGCTACACCTTC
D gene: .; J gene: TRBJ2-7; clone size: few; V gene: TRBV12-3/TRBV12-4; CDR3 protein: CASSLGHQTDEQYF; CDR3 DNA: TGTGCCAGCAGTTTAGGCCACCAAACGGACGAGCAGTACTTC
D gene: TRBD2; J gene: TRBJ2-1; clone size: few; V gene: TRBV27; CDR3 protein: CASSFLPRPGGYNEQFF; CDR3 DNA: TGTGCCAGCAGTTTTCTGCCCCGACCGGGAGGGTACAATGAGCAGTTCTTC
D gene: .; J gene: TRBJ2-6; clone size: .; V gene: TRBV19; CDR3 protein: CASSIVLGSLSGANVLTF; CDR3 DNA: TGTGCCAGTAGTATAGTTCTGGGCAGTCTCTCTGGGGCCAACGTCCTGACTTTC
D gene: TRBD2; J gene: TRBJ2-1; clone size: few; V gene: TRBV5-1; CDR3 protein: CASSLRFEAGGNEQFF; CDR3 DNA: TGCGCCAGCAGCTTGCGATTCGAAGCGGGAGGAAATGAGCAGTTCTTC
D gene: TRBD2; J gene: TRBJ2-3; clone size: few; V gene: TRBV28; CDR3 protein: CASSFQAGVGTDTQYF; CDR3 DNA: TGTGCCAGCAGTTTCCAAGCGGGAGTCGGCACAGATACGCAGTATTTT
D gene: TRBD2; J gene: TRBJ2-1; clone size: few; V gene: TRBV5-1; CDR3 protein: CASSLLTSGGANEQFF; CDR3 DNA: TGCGCCAGCAGCTTGCTTACTAGCGGGGGGGCAAATGAGCAGTTCTTC
D gene: .; J gene: TRBJ2-2; clone size: few; V gene: TRBV15; CDR3 protein: CATSRDRTGELFF; CDR3 DNA: TGTGCCACCAGCAGAGATCGCACCGGGGAGCTGTTTTTT
D gene: TRBD2; J gene: TRBJ2-7; clone size: few; V gene: TRBV10-3; CDR3 protein: CATASRREGHEQYF; CDR3 DNA: TGTGCCACCGCCTCGAGACGGGAGGGCCACGAGCAGTACTTC
D gene: TRBD2; J gene: TRBJ2-1; clone size: few; V gene: TRBV11-2; CDR3 protein: CASSPRITSGASYNEQFF; CDR3 DNA: TGTGCCAGCAGCCCGCGCATAACTAGCGGGGCGTCCTACAATGAGCAGTTCTTC